This T cell receptor (beta chain) was identified in a study of blood T cell repertoires in COVID-19. For the study at large: The United States, Italy and Spain were the sources of the acute and convalescent COVID-19 samples. T cells, B-cell-depleted T cells, or PBMCs supplied cDNA or gDNA.

Original methodology: Amplification of reference gene primers provided the estimated nucleated cell counts. Data came from immunoSEQ multiplex PCR; TCRdb stores just in-frame clones and leaves some out. The DNA was the basis for D and trimming; V, J and clone size are from that table. The profile shows 95,000 to 100,000 clones, approximately 87% of them singletons. Material: peripheral blood. The TCR comes from a woman in her 30s with acute or convalescent COVID-19.

The CDR3 DNA reads as TGCGCCAGCAGCTTGGCGGGGTTGGAAATACCCAACGAGCAGTACTTC. It encodes CASSLAGLEIPNEQYF. The rearrangement joins TRBV5-1 to TRBJ2-7; D might be TRBD2 (5 bases). This CDR3 is built from 16 residues. Per germline, CDR1 SGHRS and CDR2 YFSETQ. Trimming left V 0 bases short and J 5 bases short, with 18 bases between.